This T cell receptor beta chain came from a study of post-analysis software for immune sequencing data. Study-level points and caveats: Patients carried several TRBV segments more frequently than controls did, and TRBV5-6, TRBV5-1 and TRBV20-1 were among them. Significantly decreased normalized Chao1 diversity was recorded for multiple sclerosis patients relative to controls.

This clonotype was observed a handful of times. Antigen: not known. The CDR3 extends over 16 amino acids. The ends were cut back, 3 bases at V and 0 bases at J, with 12 bases in the middle. TCR beta cDNA libraries had unique molecular identifiers. TCRdb called the PCR reads again in MiXCR, with one record for every CDR3 protein. The sample consists of about 820,000 distinct CDR3 sequences, approximately 57% of them appearing once. The clonotype comes from a girl aged 10 to 17 with multiple sclerosis. The chain recombines TRBV12-3 or TRBV12-4 with TRBJ2-4; D gene unclear. The sample consisted of blood. CDR3 nucleotides: TGTGCCAGCAGTTTTCCCGGCCTCGTAGCCAAAAACATTCAGTACTTC. This translates into CASSFPGLVAKNIQYF.